Below, one T cell receptor beta chain is given with its context. Mismatch with germline at one junction end may stem from a read error. This entry comes from a study of cytomegalovirus exposure and HLA in healthy donors. PCR primers comprised 60 Vbeta and 13 Jbeta primers. TCRdb keeps only in-frame clones here, not all; method: immunoSEQ multiplex PCR. This sample has about 210,000 clones, with 81% found just once. There are 11 residues in the CDR3. CDR1 SGHRS and CDR2 YFSETQ come from the germline V gene. The clonotype comes from a man in his forties in good health and CMV-seropositive. The genes are TRBV5-1 and TRBJ1-3; TRBD1 matches at 7 bases. Input material: PBMCs. CDR3: CASSLGAGGCF. CDR3 coding DNA: TGCGCCAGCAGCTTGGGTGCAGGGGGGTGTTTT.